The rows below give T cell receptor beta chains drawn from one sample of a study of cytomegalovirus exposure and HLA in healthy donors. Repertoires were generated with immunoSEQ multiplex PCR, while TCRdb's copy carries only in-frame clones and drops some. The table lists fewer than 200,000 clones, more than 65% of them singletons. The sample was PBMCs. Source of these receptors: a girl aged 2-15 years in good health and CMV-seropositive. The CDR3 runs from the conserved cysteine through the conserved F or W. The order of the fields is V gene, D gene, clone size, J gene, CDR3 protein, CDR3 DNA. The D gene is left open where the match is weak. Clone size, where shown, is once, few, many, or a class for clones that have expanded.

v_call: TRBV5-4
d_call: .
clone_size: .
j_call: TRBJ1-1
cdr3_aa: CASSLGGERSAAFF
cdr3_nt: TGTGCCAGCAGCTTGGGGGGGGAGAGATCGGCAGCTTTCTTT

v_call: TRBV19
d_call: TRBD1
clone_size: .
j_call: TRBJ1-5
cdr3_aa: CASSRDRNQPQHF
cdr3_nt: TGTGCCAGTAGTCGGGACAGAAATCAGCCCCAGCATTTT

v_call: TRBV30
d_call: .
clone_size: once
j_call: TRBJ2-7
cdr3_aa: CARTKAGGLDEQYF
cdr3_nt: TGTGCCCGGACCAAAGCGGGCGGTTTAGACGAGCAGTACTTC

v_call: TRBV9
d_call: .
clone_size: .
j_call: TRBJ1-2
cdr3_aa: CASSEHTDSMANTF
cdr3_nt: TGTGCCAGCAGCGAGCATACAGATTCTATGGCTAACACCTTC

v_call: TRBV6-5
d_call: TRBD1
clone_size: .
j_call: TRBJ1-5
cdr3_aa: CASSSDRGNQPQHF
cdr3_nt: TGTGCCAGCAGTTCGGACAGGGGAAATCAGCCCCAGCATTTT

v_call: TRBV10-1
d_call: .
clone_size: .
j_call: TRBJ1-2
cdr3_aa: CASSESIRGSFYGYTF
cdr3_nt: TGCGCCAGCAGTGAGTCAATCCGGGGTTCTTTTTATGGCTACACCTTC

v_call: TRBV30
d_call: .
clone_size: .
j_call: TRBJ2-5
cdr3_aa: CAWSWTVGTQYF
cdr3_nt: TGTGCCTGGAGCTGGACAGTAGGGACCCAGTACTTC

v_call: TRBV28
d_call: .
clone_size: .
j_call: TRBJ2-7
cdr3_aa: CASSLVTGHDAYEQYF
cdr3_nt: TGTGCCAGCAGTTTGGTTACAGGACACGACGCCTACGAGCAGTACTTC

v_call: TRBV29-1
d_call: TRBD1
clone_size: .
j_call: TRBJ1-2
cdr3_aa: CSDGGTGTGSIGYTF
cdr3_nt: TGCAGCGATGGGGGAACCGGGACAGGGTCCATAGGCTACACCTTC

v_call: TRBV25-1
d_call: .
clone_size: .
j_call: TRBJ2-2
cdr3_aa: CASSPTPGSTGELFF
cdr3_nt: TGTGCCAGCAGCCCCACTCCCGGTAGTACCGGGGAGCTGTTTTTT

v_call: TRBV19
d_call: TRBD1
clone_size: .
j_call: TRBJ2-3
cdr3_aa: CASRGKPGQGASGTDTQYF
cdr3_nt: TGTGCCAGTAGGGGTAAACCGGGACAGGGGGCTTCAGGCACAGATACGCAGTATTTT

v_call: TRBV7-3
d_call: .
clone_size: .
j_call: TRBJ2-2
cdr3_aa: CASSLSVYSAATGELFF
cdr3_nt: TGTGCCAGCAGCTTATCGGTGTATTCTGCCGCCACCGGGGAGCTGTTTTTT

v_call: TRBV9
d_call: TRBD2
clone_size: .
j_call: TRBJ2-7
cdr3_aa: CASSPPGGSPYEQYF
cdr3_nt: TGTGCCAGCAGCCCCCCTGGCGGGAGCCCGTACGAGCAGTACTTC

v_call: TRBV5-1
d_call: .
clone_size: .
j_call: TRBJ2-3
cdr3_aa: CASRRGTGGDTQYF
cdr3_nt: TGCGCCAGTCGGAGGGGGACGGGAGGTGATACGCAGTATTTT

v_call: TRBV7-3
d_call: TRBD1
clone_size: .
j_call: TRBJ2-2
cdr3_aa: CASSLNRGNTGELFF
cdr3_nt: TGTGCCAGCAGCTTAAACAGGGGGAACACCGGGGAGCTGTTTTTT

v_call: TRBV2
d_call: .
clone_size: .
j_call: TRBJ2-7
cdr3_aa: CASFRDAGTPLIRDEQYF
cdr3_nt: TGTGCCAGCTTCCGGGACGCCGGGACACCACTTATCAGGGACGAGCAGTACTTC

v_call: TRBV6-5
d_call: .
clone_size: few
j_call: TRBJ1-1
cdr3_aa: CASISGGEGEAFF
cdr3_nt: TGTGCCAGCATTAGTGGGGGCGAGGGTGAAGCTTTCTTT

v_call: TRBV6-6
d_call: .
clone_size: few
j_call: TRBJ1-2
cdr3_aa: CASSPFYGYTF
cdr3_nt: TGTGCCAGCAGCCCTTTCTATGGCTACACCTTC

v_call: TRBV18
d_call: .
clone_size: .
j_call: TRBJ1-3
cdr3_aa: CASSPQSRDLRGNTIYF
cdr3_nt: TGTGCCAGCTCACCACAGTCCAGGGATCTTCGGGGAAACACCATATATTTT

v_call: TRBV10-3
d_call: TRBD1
clone_size: few
j_call: TRBJ1-4
cdr3_aa: CAISARQGQNEKLFF
cdr3_nt: TGTGCCATCAGTGCGAGACAGGGCCAAAATGAAAAACTGTTTTTT

v_call: TRBV5-1
d_call: .
clone_size: once
j_call: TRBJ2-7
cdr3_aa: CASSFVDNSYEQYF
cdr3_nt: TGCGCCAGCAGCTTTGTTGACAACTCCTACGAGCAGTACTTC

v_call: TRBV28
d_call: TRBD1
clone_size: once
j_call: TRBJ2-5
cdr3_aa: CASSYRDREDETQYF
cdr3_nt: TGTGCCAGCAGTTACCGGGACAGGGAGGACGAGACCCAGTACTTC

v_call: TRBV19
d_call: .
clone_size: .
j_call: TRBJ1-4
cdr3_aa: CASSMMGHQEKLFF
cdr3_nt: TGTGCCAGTAGTATGATGGGACACCAAGAAAAACTGTTTTTT

v_call: TRBV7-3
d_call: .
clone_size: once
j_call: TRBJ2-1
cdr3_aa: CASSPIGGGAVNEQFF
cdr3_nt: TGTGCCAGCAGCCCTATCGGAGGGGGGGCAGTTAATGAGCAGTTCTTC

v_call: TRBV10-1
d_call: .
clone_size: .
j_call: TRBJ2-2
cdr3_aa: CASNSVPGELFF
cdr3_nt: TGCGCCAGCAATAGCGTGCCCGGGGAGCTGTTTTTT

v_call: TRBV10-1
d_call: .
clone_size: .
j_call: TRBJ1-6
cdr3_aa: CASSTERGNSPLHF
cdr3_nt: TGCGCCAGCAGTACCGAACGAGGAAATTCACCCCTCCACTTT

v_call: TRBV7-8
d_call: TRBD2
clone_size: .
j_call: TRBJ2-7
cdr3_aa: CASSFGWREGLYEQYF
cdr3_nt: TGTGCCAGCAGCTTTGGGTGGCGGGAGGGCCTCTACGAGCAGTACTTC

v_call: TRBV9
d_call: TRBD1
clone_size: .
j_call: TRBJ1-4
cdr3_aa: CASSEEGQSNEKLFF
cdr3_nt: TGTGCCAGCAGCGAAGAGGGACAGAGTAATGAAAAACTGTTTTTT

v_call: TRBV11-1
d_call: TRBD1
clone_size: .
j_call: TRBJ2-3
cdr3_aa: CASSRTGSMSTQYF
cdr3_nt: TGTGCCAGCAGCCGGACAGGGTCGATGAGTACGCAGTATTTT

v_call: TRBV5-1
d_call: .
clone_size: .
j_call: TRBJ1-2
cdr3_aa: CASSLDRLLGYTF
cdr3_nt: TGCGCCAGCAGCTTGGACAGGTTGCTGGGGTACACCTTC

v_call: TRBV11-3
d_call: TRBD2
clone_size: .
j_call: TRBJ2-7
cdr3_aa: CASSPTSGSNEQYF
cdr3_nt: TGTGCCAGCAGCCCGACTAGCGGGAGCAACGAGCAGTACTTC

v_call: TRBV6-5
d_call: TRBD1
clone_size: .
j_call: TRBJ2-1
cdr3_aa: CASSYDRGPVYEQFF
cdr3_nt: TGTGCCAGCAGTTACGACAGGGGGCCCGTATATGAGCAGTTCTTC

v_call: TRBV19
d_call: TRBD1
clone_size: .
j_call: TRBJ1-1
cdr3_aa: CASSVGTAEAFF
cdr3_nt: TGTGCCAGTAGTGTCGGGACAGCTGAAGCTTTCTTT

v_call: TRBV5-1
d_call: TRBD2
clone_size: .
j_call: TRBJ2-1
cdr3_aa: CASSFSGTSGIVAYNEQFF
cdr3_nt: TGCGCCAGCAGCTTTAGCGGGACTAGCGGGATTGTCGCCTACAATGAGCAGTTCTTC

v_call: TRBV25-1
d_call: .
clone_size: .
j_call: TRBJ2-7
cdr3_aa: CASSDGGEDYEQYF
cdr3_nt: TGTGCCAGCAGTGATGGGGGAGAGGACTACGAGCAGTACTTC

v_call: TRBV7-2
d_call: TRBD2
clone_size: .
j_call: TRBJ2-3
cdr3_aa: CASSFLRLATDTQYF
cdr3_nt: TGTGCCAGCAGCTTCCTCAGACTAGCGACAGATACGCAGTATTTT

v_call: TRBV7-8
d_call: TRBD1
clone_size: .
j_call: TRBJ2-2
cdr3_aa: CASSLRDRRFTGELFF
cdr3_nt: TGTGCCAGCAGCTTACGGGACAGGAGATTCACCGGGGAGCTGTTTTTT

v_call: TRBV2
d_call: TRBD1
clone_size: .
j_call: TRBJ2-7
cdr3_aa: CASRRGQGAGEQYF
cdr3_nt: TGTGCCAGCCGTCGAGGACAGGGGGCGGGGGAGCAGTACTTC

v_call: TRBV9
d_call: TRBD2
clone_size: .
j_call: TRBJ2-1
cdr3_aa: CASSPSGKGSYNEQFF
cdr3_nt: TGTGCCAGCAGCCCTAGCGGGAAAGGCTCCTACAATGAGCAGTTCTTC

v_call: TRBV5-1
d_call: TRBD1
clone_size: .
j_call: TRBJ1-6
cdr3_aa: CASSSGQGHNSPLHF
cdr3_nt: TGCGCCAGCAGCTCGGGACAGGGTCATAATTCACCCCTCCACTTT

v_call: TRBV5-1
d_call: TRBD1
clone_size: .
j_call: TRBJ2-7
cdr3_aa: CASSSRQGAIGYEQYF
cdr3_nt: TGCGCCAGCAGCTCAAGACAGGGGGCGATCGGGTACGAGCAGTACTTC

v_call: TRBV5-1
d_call: .
clone_size: .
j_call: TRBJ1-1
cdr3_aa: CASSPRGVGTEAFF
cdr3_nt: TGCGCCAGCAGCCCCAGGGGAGTCGGAACTGAAGCTTTCTTT

v_call: TRBV15
d_call: .
clone_size: .
j_call: TRBJ2-5
cdr3_aa: CATSTRPGETQYF
cdr3_nt: TGTGCCACCAGCACTAGACCGGGGGAGACCCAGTACTTC

v_call: TRBV28
d_call: .
clone_size: .
j_call: TRBJ1-5
cdr3_aa: CASSPLGGLSQPQHF
cdr3_nt: TGTGCCAGCAGTCCGCTGGGGGGACTAAGTCAGCCCCAGCATTTT

v_call: TRBV6-4
d_call: .
clone_size: .
j_call: TRBJ2-1
cdr3_aa: CASSETRGAYNEQFF
cdr3_nt: TGTGCCAGCAGTGAAACTCGCGGAGCTTACAATGAGCAGTTCTTC

v_call: TRBV6-4
d_call: .
clone_size: .
j_call: TRBJ2-3
cdr3_aa: CASSDSKSGTQYF
cdr3_nt: TGTGCCAGCAGTGACTCGAAAAGCGGAACGCAGTATTTT

v_call: TRBV29-1
d_call: .
clone_size: .
j_call: TRBJ1-1
cdr3_aa: CSVEASGVGTEAFF
cdr3_nt: TGCAGCGTTGAAGCGTCAGGGGTCGGGACTGAAGCTTTCTTT

v_call: TRBV14
d_call: TRBD2
clone_size: .
j_call: TRBJ2-3
cdr3_aa: CASSQALTSRFTDTQYF
cdr3_nt: TGTGCCAGCAGCCAAGCGTTGACTAGCAGATTCACAGATACGCAGTATTTT

v_call: TRBV21-1
d_call: .
clone_size: .
j_call: TRBJ1-5
cdr3_aa: CASSKDRSNQPQHF
cdr3_nt: TGTGCCAGCAGCAAAGACAGAAGCAATCAGCCCCAGCATTTT

v_call: TRBV18
d_call: TRBD1
clone_size: few
j_call: TRBJ2-2
cdr3_aa: CASEPGQGHTGELFF
cdr3_nt: TGTGCCAGCGAACCGGGACAGGGTCACACCGGGGAGCTGTTTTTT

v_call: TRBV5-1
d_call: TRBD1
clone_size: .
j_call: TRBJ1-1
cdr3_aa: CASSLGTGVLNTEAFF
cdr3_nt: TGCGCCAGCAGCTTGGGGACAGGGGTCTTGAACACTGAAGCTTTCTTT

v_call: TRBV6-5
d_call: TRBD2
clone_size: .
j_call: TRBJ2-1
cdr3_aa: CASSYSAGAHNEQFF
cdr3_nt: TGTGCCAGCAGTTACAGCGCGGGAGCCCACAATGAGCAGTTCTTC

v_call: TRBV6-1
d_call: TRBD2
clone_size: .
j_call: TRBJ2-7
cdr3_aa: CASLRLAGGPYEQYF
cdr3_nt: TGTGCCAGCCTCCGACTAGCGGGAGGGCCTTACGAGCAGTACTTC

v_call: TRBV7-3
d_call: .
clone_size: once
j_call: TRBJ2-3
cdr3_aa: CASSLIPVPSDTQYF
cdr3_nt: TGTGCCAGCAGCTTAATCCCCGTCCCTTCGGATACGCAGTATTTT

v_call: TRBV9
d_call: .
clone_size: .
j_call: TRBJ2-7
cdr3_aa: CASSVGGQSGSYEQYF
cdr3_nt: TGTGCCAGCAGCGTCGGTGGGCAGTCCGGATCCTACGAGCAGTACTTC

v_call: TRBV19
d_call: TRBD2
clone_size: .
j_call: TRBJ2-7
cdr3_aa: CASSIRSMTSGRAFGVEQYF
cdr3_nt: TGTGCCAGTAGTATTCGATCCATGACTAGCGGGAGGGCCTTTGGAGTCGAGCAGTACTTC

v_call: TRBV11-2
d_call: .
clone_size: .
j_call: TRBJ1-1
cdr3_aa: CASSLVSGFGTEAFF
cdr3_nt: TGTGCCAGCAGCTTAGTAAGCGGCTTTGGCACTGAAGCTTTCTTT

v_call: TRBV4-1
d_call: TRBD1
clone_size: once
j_call: TRBJ1-1
cdr3_aa: CASSQGAKQGAYTEAFF
cdr3_nt: TGCGCCAGCAGCCAGGGTGCAAAACAGGGGGCCTACACTGAAGCTTTCTTT